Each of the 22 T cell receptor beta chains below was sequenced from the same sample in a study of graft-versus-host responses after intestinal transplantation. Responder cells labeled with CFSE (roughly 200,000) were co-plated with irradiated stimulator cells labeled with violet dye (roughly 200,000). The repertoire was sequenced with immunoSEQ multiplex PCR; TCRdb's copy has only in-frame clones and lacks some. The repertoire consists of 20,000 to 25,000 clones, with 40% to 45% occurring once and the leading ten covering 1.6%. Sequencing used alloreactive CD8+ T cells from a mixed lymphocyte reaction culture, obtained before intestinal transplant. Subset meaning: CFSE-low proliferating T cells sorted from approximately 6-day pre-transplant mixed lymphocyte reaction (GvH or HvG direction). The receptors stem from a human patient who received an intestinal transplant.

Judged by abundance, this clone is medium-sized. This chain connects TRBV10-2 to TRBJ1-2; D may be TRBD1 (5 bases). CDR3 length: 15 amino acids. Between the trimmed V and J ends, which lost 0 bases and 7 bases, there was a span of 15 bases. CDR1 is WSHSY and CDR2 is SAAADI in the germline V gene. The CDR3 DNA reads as TGCGCCAGCAGTGAGTCAGGGGTTCGCGGTAGTGGCTACACCTTC. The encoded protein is CASSESGVRGSGYTF.

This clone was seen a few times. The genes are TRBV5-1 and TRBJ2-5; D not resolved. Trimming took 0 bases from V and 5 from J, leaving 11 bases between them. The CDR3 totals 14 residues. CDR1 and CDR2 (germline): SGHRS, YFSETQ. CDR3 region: CASSLGGVGETQYF. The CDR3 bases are TGCGCCAGCAGCTTGGGCGGAGTGGGGGAGACCCAGTACTTC. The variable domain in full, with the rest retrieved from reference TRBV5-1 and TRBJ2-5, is KAGVTQTPRYLIKTRGQQVTLSCSPISGHRSVSWYQQTPGQGLQFLFEYFSETQRNKGNFPGRFSGRQFSNSRSEMNVSTLELGDSALYLCASSLGGVGETQYFGPGTRLLVL.

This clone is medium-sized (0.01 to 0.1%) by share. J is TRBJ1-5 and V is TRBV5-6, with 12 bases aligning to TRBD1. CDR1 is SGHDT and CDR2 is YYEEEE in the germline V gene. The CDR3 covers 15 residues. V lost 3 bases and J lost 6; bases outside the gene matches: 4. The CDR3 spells CASSYRDRGLQPQHF. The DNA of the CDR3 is TGTGCCAGCAGCTACCGGGACAGGGGGCTTCAGCCCCAGCATTTT.

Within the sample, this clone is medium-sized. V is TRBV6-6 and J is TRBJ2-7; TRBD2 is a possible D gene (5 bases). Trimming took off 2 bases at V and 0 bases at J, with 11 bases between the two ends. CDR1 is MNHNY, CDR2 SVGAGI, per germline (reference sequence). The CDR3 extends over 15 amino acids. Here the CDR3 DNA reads TGTGCCAGCAGTTACACCCGTCGGGGCTCCTACGAGCAGTACTTC. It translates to CASSYTRRGSYEQYF.

Written as DNA, the CDR3 is TGTGCCAGCAGCGAAATTAGCGCTGGGGAGCAGTACTTC. It is translated as CASSEISAGEQYF. The chain joins TRBV5-5 to TRBJ2-7; TRBD2 might be the D (5 bases). Germline V gene data show CDR1 as SGHKS and CDR2 as YYEKEE (reference sequence). Trimming stripped 4 bases from V and 7 bases from J, with 15 bases between. The CDR3 totals 13 residues.

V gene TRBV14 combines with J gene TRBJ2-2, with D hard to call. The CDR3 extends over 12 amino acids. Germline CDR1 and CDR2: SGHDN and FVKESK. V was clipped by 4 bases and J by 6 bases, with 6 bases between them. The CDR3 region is CASSPGAGELFF. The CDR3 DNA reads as TGTGCCAGCAGCCCAGGAGCCGGGGAGCTGTTTTTT. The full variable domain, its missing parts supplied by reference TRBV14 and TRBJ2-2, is EAGVTQFPSHSVIEKGQTVTLRCDPISGHDNLYWYRRVMGKEIKFLLHFVKESKQDESGMPNNRFLAERTGGTYSTLKVQPAELEDSGVYFCASSPGAGELFFGEGSRLTVL.

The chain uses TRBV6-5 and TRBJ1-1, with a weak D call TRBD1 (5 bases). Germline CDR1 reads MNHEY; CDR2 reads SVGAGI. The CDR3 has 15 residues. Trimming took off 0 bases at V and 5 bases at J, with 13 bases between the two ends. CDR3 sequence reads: CASSYSRRGGTEAFF. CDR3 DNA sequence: TGTGCCAGCAGTTACTCGCGGAGGGGAGGAACTGAAGCTTTCTTT.

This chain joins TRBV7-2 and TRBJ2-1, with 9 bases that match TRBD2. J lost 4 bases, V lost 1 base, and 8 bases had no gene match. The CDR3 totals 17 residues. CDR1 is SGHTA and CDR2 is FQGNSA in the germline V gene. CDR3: CASSLVLAGDGYNEQFF. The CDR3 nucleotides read TGTGCCAGCAGCTTAGTCTTAGCGGGAGATGGGTACAATGAGCAGTTCTTC.

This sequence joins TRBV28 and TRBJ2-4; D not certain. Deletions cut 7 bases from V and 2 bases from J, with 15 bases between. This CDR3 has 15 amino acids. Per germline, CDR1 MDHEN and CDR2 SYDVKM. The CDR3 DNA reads TGTGCCAGCACCCCGGCCGGCAAGTCCAAAAACATTCAGTACTTC. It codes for CASTPAGKSKNIQYF.

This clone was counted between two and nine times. The CDR3 coding sequence is TGTGCCAGCAGGTACCGGGACACTGAAGCTTTCTTT. This encodes CASRYRDTEAFF. V usage is TRBV6-6 and J usage is TRBJ1-1, with D uncertain. This CDR3 is built from 12 residues. V shed 6 bases and J shed 3 bases, with 8 bases lying between them. CDR1 is MNHNY, CDR2 SVGAGI, per germline (reference sequence).

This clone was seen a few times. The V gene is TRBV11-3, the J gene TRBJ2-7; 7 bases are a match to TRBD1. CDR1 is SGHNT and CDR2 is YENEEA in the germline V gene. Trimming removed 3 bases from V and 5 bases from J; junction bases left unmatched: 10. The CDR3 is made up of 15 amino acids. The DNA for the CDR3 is TGTGCCAGCAGCTTCCGACGAGGGGGCTTCGACGAGCAGTACTTC. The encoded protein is CASSFRRGGFDEQYF.

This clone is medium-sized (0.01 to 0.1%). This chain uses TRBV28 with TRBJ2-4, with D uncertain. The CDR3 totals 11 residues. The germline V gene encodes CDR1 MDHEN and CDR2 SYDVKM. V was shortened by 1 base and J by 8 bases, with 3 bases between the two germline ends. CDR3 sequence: CASSLLDIQYF. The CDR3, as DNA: TGTGCCAGCAGTTTATTGGACATTCAGTACTTC.

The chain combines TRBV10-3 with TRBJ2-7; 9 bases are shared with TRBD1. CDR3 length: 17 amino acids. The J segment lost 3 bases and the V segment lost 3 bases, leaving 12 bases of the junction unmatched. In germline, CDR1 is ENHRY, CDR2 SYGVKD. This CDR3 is CAISDSTGGASIYEQYF. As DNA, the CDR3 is TGTGCCATCAGTGACAGCACAGGGGGCGCATCAATCTACGAGCAGTACTTC.

This chain's CDR3 is CTSSHKGVGTRWIRSEQYF. For the CDR3, the DNA is TGCACCAGCAGCCACAAGGGGGTGGGGACTAGGTGGATTCGAAGCGAGCAGTACTTC. The rearrangement uses TRBV1 and TRBJ2-7; the D call in the table, TRBD2, was not verified against the DNA. TRBV1 corresponds to a pseudogene. CDR3 size: 19 residues.

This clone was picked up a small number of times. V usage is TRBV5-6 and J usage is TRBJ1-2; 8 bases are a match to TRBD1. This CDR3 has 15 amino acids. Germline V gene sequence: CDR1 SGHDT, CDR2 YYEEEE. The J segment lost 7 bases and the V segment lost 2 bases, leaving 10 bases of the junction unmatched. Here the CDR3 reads CASSLSRTGIGGYTF. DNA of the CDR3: TGTGCCAGCAGCTTAAGCCGGACAGGGATTGGTGGCTACACCTTC. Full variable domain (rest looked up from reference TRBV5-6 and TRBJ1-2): DAGVTQSPTHLIKTRGQQVTLRCSPKSGHDTVSWYQQALGQGPQFIFQYYEEEERQRGNFPDRFSGHQFPNYSSELNVNALLLGDSALYLCASSLSRTGIGGYTFGSGTRLTVV.

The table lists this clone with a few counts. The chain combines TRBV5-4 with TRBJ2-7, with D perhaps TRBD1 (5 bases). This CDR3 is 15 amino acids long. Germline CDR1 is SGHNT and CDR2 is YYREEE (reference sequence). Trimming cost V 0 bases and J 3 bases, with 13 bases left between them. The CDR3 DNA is TGTGCCAGCAGCTTGGGGATTCAGGGCGTCTACGAGCAGTACTTC. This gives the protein CASSLGIQGVYEQYF.

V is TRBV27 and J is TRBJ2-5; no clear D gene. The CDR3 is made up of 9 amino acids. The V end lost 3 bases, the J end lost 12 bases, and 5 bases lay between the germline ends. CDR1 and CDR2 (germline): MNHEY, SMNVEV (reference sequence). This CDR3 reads CASSFFEYF. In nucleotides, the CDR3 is TGTGCCAGCAGTTTTTTCGAGTACTTC.

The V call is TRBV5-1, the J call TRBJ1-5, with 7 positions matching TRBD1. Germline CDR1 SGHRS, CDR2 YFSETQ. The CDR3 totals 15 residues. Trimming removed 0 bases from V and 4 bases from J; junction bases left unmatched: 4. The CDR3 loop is CASSLGAGGNQPQHF. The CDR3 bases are TGCGCCAGCAGCTTGGGTGCAGGGGGTAATCAGCCCCAGCATTTT.

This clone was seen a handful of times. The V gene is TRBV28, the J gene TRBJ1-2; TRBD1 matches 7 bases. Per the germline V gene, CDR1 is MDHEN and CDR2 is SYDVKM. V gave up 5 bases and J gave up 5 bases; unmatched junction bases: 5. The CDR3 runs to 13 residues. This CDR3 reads CASSQTGYYGYTF. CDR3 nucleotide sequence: TGTGCCAGCAGTCAGACAGGGTATTATGGCTACACCTTC.

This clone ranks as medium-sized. Here the CDR3 reads CASSVGPVAAGELFF. The DNA of the CDR3 is TGTGCCAGCAGCGTAGGTCCAGTAGCTGCCGGGGAGCTGTTTTTT. The gene calls are TRBV9 and TRBJ2-2; D gene uncertain. Trimming removed 0 bases at V and 6 bases at J, with 12 bases between. CDR3 size: 15 residues. Germline V lookup: CDR1 SGDLS, CDR2 YYNGEE.

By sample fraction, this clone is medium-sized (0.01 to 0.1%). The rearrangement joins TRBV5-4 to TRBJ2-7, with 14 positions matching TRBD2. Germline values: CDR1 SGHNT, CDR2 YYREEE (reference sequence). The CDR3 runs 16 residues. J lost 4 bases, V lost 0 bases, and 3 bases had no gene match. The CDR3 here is CASSLEGTSGSYEQYF. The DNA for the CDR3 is TGTGCCAGCAGCTTGGAGGGGACTAGCGGGAGTTACGAGCAGTACTTC.

In DNA, the CDR3 is TGCGCCAGCAGCCACCCGGGGCAGCGGGAAAAGAATGAGCAGTTCTTC. Translation: CASSHPGQREKNEQFF. The rearrangement joins TRBV4-1 to TRBJ2-1, with 7 bases matching TRBD2. The V and J ends lost 3 bases and 7 bases, in that order; junction bases with no gene match: 12. The V gene's germline CDR1 is MGHRA and CDR2 YSYEKL. The CDR3 consists of 16 residues.